The clone carrying this T cell receptor (beta chain) was detected many times. Its cognate antigen is unknown. The presence of a unique molecular identifier marked each TCR cDNA molecule. Each CDR3 protein is one row after TCRdb ran MiXCR on the 5' RACE reads. The data contain more than 7,500 distinct CDR3 sequences, approximately 8.1% of them singletons. This entry is derived from a study of spatial heterogeneity in lung cancer. In the study overall: A strong correlation was found between TCR transcript counts in tumor regions and a T cell module score derived from matched bulk RNA-seq.

The CDR3 extends over 14 amino acids. V trimming: 7 bases; J trimming: 3 bases; junction bases outside the gene matches: 9. Germline loops: CDR1 MGHDK, CDR2 SYGVNS. Findings and caveats of the study: The authors estimated that roughly 7.3% of tumor T cells were covered for alpha chains and approximately 14% for beta chains. Mutation tallies in tumors tracked expanded intratumoral alpha and beta TCR counts.

The time point: sample taken at primary tumor resection. Researchers sequenced whole RNA taken from tumor, nontumor lung or frozen PBMC without sorting. Material: lung tumor tissue, obtained at surgery. The chain links TRBV25-1 to TRBJ2-7; 7 nucleotides line up with TRBD2. This clonotype was sampled from a male donor with early-stage non-small cell lung cancer. The CDR3 reads CASIGSAGVYEQYF. The DNA for the CDR3 is TGTGCCAGCATAGGGAGTGCGGGAGTCTACGAGCAGTACTTC.